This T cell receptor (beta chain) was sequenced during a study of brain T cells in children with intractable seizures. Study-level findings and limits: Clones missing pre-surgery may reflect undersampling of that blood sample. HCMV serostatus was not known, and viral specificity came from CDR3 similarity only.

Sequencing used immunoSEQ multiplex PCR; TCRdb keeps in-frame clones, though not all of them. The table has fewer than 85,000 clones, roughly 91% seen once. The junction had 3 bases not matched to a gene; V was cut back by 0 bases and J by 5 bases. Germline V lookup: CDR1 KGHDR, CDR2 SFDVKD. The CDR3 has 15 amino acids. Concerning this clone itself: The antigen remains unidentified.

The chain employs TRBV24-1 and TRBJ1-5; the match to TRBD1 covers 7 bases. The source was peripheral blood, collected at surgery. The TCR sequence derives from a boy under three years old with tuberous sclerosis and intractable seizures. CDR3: CATSDLPGGDQPQHF. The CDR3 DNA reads TGTGCCACCAGTGATTTGCCAGGGGGGGATCAGCCCCAGCATTTT.